A single sample is the source of the 27 T cell receptor beta chains below, sequenced in a study of cytomegalovirus exposure and HLA in healthy donors. The PCR used 60 Vbeta and 13 Jbeta primers. TCRdb keeps only in-frame clones here, not all; method: immunoSEQ multiplex PCR. Of fewer than 200,000 clones detected, under 90% appear once; the ten largest clones hold roughly 1.5%. The sample was PBMCs. The receptors stem from a male donor in good health and CMV-seronegative.

The chain has TRBV7-2 and TRBJ1-5, with D hard to call. CDR1 is SGHTA and CDR2 is FQGNSA in the germline V gene. V was cut by 5 bases and J by 5 bases, with 16 bases left in between. The CDR3 contains 15 residues. The CDR3 coding sequence is TGTGCCAGCAGCAACATCCCCAATTTGGATCAGCCCCAGCATTTT. Amino acids: CASSNIPNLDQPQHF.

V is TRBV11-3 and J is TRBJ2-1; TRBD2 is a possible D gene (6 bases). V lost 0 bases to trimming and J lost 5 bases, with 11 bases between them. The CDR3 has 15 amino acids. CDR1 is SGHNT and CDR2 is YENEEA in the germline V gene. This CDR3 reads CASSLEGSGHNEQFF. For the CDR3, the DNA is TGTGCCAGCAGCTTAGAGGGTAGCGGCCACAATGAGCAGTTCTTC. The variable domain in full, with the rest retrieved from reference TRBV11-3 and TRBJ2-1, is EAGVVQSPRYKIIEKKQPVAFWCNPISGHNTLYWYLQNLGQGPELLIRYENEEAVDDSQLPKDRFSAERLKGVDSTLKIQPAELGDSAVYLCASSLEGSGHNEQFFGPGTRLTVL.

J is TRBJ2-5 and V is TRBV7-9; 8 bases fit TRBD2. The DNA end is more similar to TRBJ2-7, so the J call may be wrong. There are 14 residues in the CDR3. Germline V CDR1 and CDR2: SEHNR, FQNEAQ (reference sequence). The CDR3 is CASTKREIPYEQYF. The CDR3 nucleotides read TGTGCCAGCACAAAGCGGGAGATCCCCTACGAGCAGTACTTC.

The DNA of the CDR3 is TGCAGCGTTGCGGCAGGGTATGGCTACACCTTC. It translates to CSVAAGYGYTF. The rearrangement links TRBV29-1 to TRBJ1-2; the D gene is possibly TRBD1 (5 bases). The V and J ends lost 4 bases and 5 bases respectively, with 8 bases between them. Germline V gene lookup returns CDR1 SQVTM and CDR2 ANQGSEA. This CDR3 has 11 amino acids.

The rearrangement joins TRBV4-1 to TRBJ1-1; 7 nucleotides agree with TRBD1. Per the germline V gene, CDR1 is MGHRA and CDR2 is YSYEKL. The CDR3 totals 15 residues. J was trimmed by 0 bases and V by 2 bases; bases with no gene match: 3. CDR3 in amino acids: CASSQRTGLNTEAFF. CDR3 bases: TGCGCCAGCAGCCAACGGACAGGACTGAACACTGAAGCTTTCTTT.

The chain employs TRBV9 and TRBJ2-5, with 10 bases that match TRBD2. Germline V gene sequence: CDR1 SGDLS, CDR2 YYNGEE. Trimming at V came to 5 bases and at J to 0 bases, leaving 1 base not matched to a gene. This CDR3 comprises 14 residues. In DNA form, the CDR3 reads TGTGCCAGCAGTAGCGGGGGGTACCAAGAGACCCAGTACTTC. Its protein product is CASSSGGYQETQYF.

The chain carries TRBV19 and TRBJ2-6; weak D call: TRBD1 (5 bases). CDR1 and CDR2 from the germline V gene are LNHDA and SQIVND (reference sequence). CDR3 length equals 17 residues. Trimming took 10 bases from V and 2 from J, leaving 21 bases between them. The CDR3 sequence: CATTGGRTLAGANVLTF. The DNA for the CDR3 is TGTGCCACCACAGGTGGTAGGACCCTGGCTGGGGCCAACGTCCTGACTTTC.

Written as DNA, the CDR3 is TGCGCCAGCAGCACACAGGGTTTCGACACAGATACGCAGTATTTT. It encodes CASSTQGFDTDTQYF. The J gene is TRBJ2-3, the V gene TRBV5-1; perhaps TRBD1 as D (6 bases). The CDR3 loop spans 15 amino acids. Trimming shortened V by 4 bases and J by 2 bases, and 14 bases separated the two germline ends. Germline-derived CDR1 and CDR2 are SGHRS and YFSETQ.

This clone came up once. This chain connects TRBV15 to TRBJ2-7, with D maybe TRBD1 (6 bases). V was pared by 0 bases and J by 4 bases, with 16 bases between. Germline CDR1 reads LNHNV; CDR2 reads YYDKDF (reference sequence). The CDR3 extends over 16 amino acids. The DNA for the CDR3 is TGTGCCACCAGCAGAGACCGTCTGGACAGCCCTTACGAGCAGTACTTC. Protein sequence: CATSRDRLDSPYEQYF.

The chain uses TRBV5-1 and TRBJ2-7; 9 bases map to TRBD1. Germline trimming cut 3 bases from V and 5 bases from J; bases unmatched to any gene: 12. This CDR3 spans 16 amino acids. Germline V gene sequence: CDR1 SGHRS, CDR2 YFSETQ. Written as DNA, the CDR3 is TGCGCCAGCAGCTCCCAACCGGGACAGGGCATCCACGAGCAGTACTTC. It is translated as CASSSQPGQGIHEQYF. The whole variable domain, remainder taken from reference TRBV5-1 and TRBJ2-7, is KAGVTQTPRYLIKTRGQQVTLSCSPISGHRSVSWYQQTPGQGLQFLFEYFSETQRNKGNFPGRFSGRQFSNSRSEMNVSTLELGDSALYLCASSSQPGQGIHEQYFGPGTRLTVT.

The CDR3 nucleotides read TGTGCCAGCAGCCCACCGGGACAGGGGCGGACCGGGGAGCTGTTTTTT. As protein: CASSPPGQGRTGELFF. This chain uses TRBV7-9 with TRBJ2-2; TRBD1 matches 10 bases. The junction had 8 bases not matched to a gene; V was cut back by 5 bases and J by 5 bases. The CDR3 consists of 16 residues. Germline CDR1 reads SEHNR; CDR2 reads FQNEAQ (reference sequence).

The chain uses TRBV27 and TRBJ2-1, with D uncertain. The CDR3 length is 14 residues. CDR1 is MNHEY, CDR2 SMNVEV, per germline (reference sequence). V was cut by 4 bases and J by 2 bases, with 9 bases left in between. The CDR3 region has the DNA TGTGCCAGCAGTTCGATGGGCCCCTACAATGAGCAGTTCTTC. It is translated as CASSSMGPYNEQFF.

This sequence joins TRBV4-1 and TRBJ2-1; no clear D gene. Germline V CDR1 and CDR2: MGHRA, YSYEKL. The CDR3 runs to 18 residues. The V end lost 0 bases, the J end lost 0 bases, and 15 bases lay between the germline ends. For the CDR3, the DNA is TGCGCCAGCAGCCAAGAGTCCCCGACTGCGAGCTCCTACAATGAGCAGTTCTTC. As protein: CASSQESPTASSYNEQFF.

This clone was found once. This chain uses TRBV4-3 with TRBJ1-1, with D possibly matching TRBD1 (5 bases). CDR3 length: 13 amino acids. Per the germline V gene, CDR1 is LGHNA and CDR2 is YSLEER. V was cut by 3 bases and J by 4 bases, with 9 bases left in between. The CDR3 bases are TGCGCCAGCAGCCAGACAGTGTCCACTGAAGCTTTCTTT. Residues: CASSQTVSTEAFF.

The sample holds a few counts of this clone. This rearrangement joins TRBV10-3 to TRBJ2-3, with TRBD2 matching 9 bases. Germline V gives CDR1 ENHRY, CDR2 SYGVKD. V trimming: 5 bases; J trimming: 1 base; junction bases outside the gene matches: 4. This CDR3 region has 15 residues. CDR3 DNA sequence: TGTGCCATCAGTCCCCAGCGGGGGGGCACAGATACGCAGTATTTT. Its translation: CAISPQRGGTDTQYF.

V usage is TRBV11-3 and J usage is TRBJ2-3, with TRBD2 matching over 11 bases. The CDR3 contains 15 residues. Germline V gives CDR1 SGHNT, CDR2 YENEEA. Germline trimming cut 5 bases from V and 4 bases from J; bases unmatched to any gene: 5. The CDR3 nucleotides are TGTGCCAGCAGCCTTACTAGCGGGAGTGCAGATACGCAGTATTTT. Translation gives CASSLTSGSADTQYF.

The V call is TRBV5-8, the J call TRBJ2-7, with no clear D. This CDR3 is built from 15 residues. Looked up from germline, CDR1 is SGHTS and CDR2 is YDEGEE. V gave up 0 bases and J gave up 3 bases, with 13 bases separating them. Written as DNA, the CDR3 is TGTGCCAGCAGCTTGGATCCCTACAGCAACTACGAGCAGTACTTC. It is translated as CASSLDPYSNYEQYF.

The J gene is TRBJ1-3, the V gene TRBV2; D is uncertain. V gave up 6 bases and J gave up 0 bases, with 12 bases separating them. There are 15 residues in the CDR3. Germline V gene data show CDR1 as SNHLY and CDR2 as FYNNEI. The CDR3 nucleotides read TGTGCCAGCAGAGATTCGGGAGACTCTGGAAACACCATATATTTT. It encodes CASRDSGDSGNTIYF.

This clone was detected only a few times. The chain couples TRBV5-6 to TRBJ2-7, with 8 bases matching TRBD1. V lost 1 base and J lost 3; bases outside the gene matches: 3. Germline V gene data show CDR1 as SGHDT and CDR2 as YYEEEE. CDR3 length equals 14 residues. CDR3 DNA sequence: TGTGCCAGCAGCTTGTACAGGGGGAACTACGAGCAGTACTTC. Translating it yields CASSLYRGNYEQYF.

This rearrangement joins TRBV2 to TRBJ2-1; 8 bases agree with TRBD2. Germline V gene data show CDR1 as SNHLY and CDR2 as FYNNEI. V dropped 1 base and J dropped 6; count of bases not matched to a gene: 8. The CDR3 is 16 amino acids. CDR3 region: CASSEVGTGGANEQFF. DNA of the CDR3: TGTGCCAGCAGTGAAGTAGGAACGGGAGGGGCCAATGAGCAGTTCTTC.

CDR3 DNA sequence: TGCAGCGTTGACGGGACAGGGGCCTACGAGCAGTACTTC. It specifies CSVDGTGAYEQYF. The rearrangement joins TRBV29-1 to TRBJ2-7; 10 bases match TRBD1. CDR3 length: 13 residues. CDR1 SQVTM and CDR2 ANQGSEA come from the germline V gene. With 3 bases clipped from V and 2 bases from J, the junction kept 1 base outside the gene matches.

The chain couples TRBV4-3 to TRBJ1-5; D is unresolved. This CDR3 comprises 17 residues. The germline V and J ends were trimmed by 4 bases and 2 bases, with 18 bases remaining between them. Germline V gene sequence: CDR1 LGHNA, CDR2 YSLEER. CDR3 bases: TGCGCCAGCAGCCGAGATCGGGTCGTCGACCGCAATCAGCCCCAGCATTTT. Its protein is CASSRDRVVDRNQPQHF.

The rearrangement links TRBV5-1 to TRBJ2-3, with 11 bases aligning to TRBD2. The germline V gene has CDR1 SGHRS and CDR2 YFSETQ. The trim removed 0 bases at V and 6 bases at J, leaving 9 bases unmatched. This CDR3 is built from 17 residues. CDR3 coding DNA: TGCGCCAGCAGCTTGGGGTCTAGCGGGGGGACGTCCGATACGCAGTATTTT. This codes for CASSLGSSGGTSDTQYF.

This clone was seen a handful of times. The V call is TRBV19, the J call TRBJ2-7; D is unclear. This CDR3 has 11 amino acids. Trimming removed 3 bases at V and 3 bases at J, with 3 bases between. CDR1 and CDR2 from the germline V gene are LNHDA and SQIVND (reference sequence). The CDR3 protein is CASSIGYEQYF. The CDR3 bases are TGTGCCAGTAGTATCGGCTACGAGCAGTACTTC. Based on the CDR3 plus reference TRBV19 and TRBJ2-7, the full variable domain is DGGITQSPKYLFRKEGQNVTLSCEQNLNHDAMYWYRQDPGQGLRLIYYSQIVNDFQKGDIAEGYSVSREKKESFPLTVTSAQKNPTAFYLCASSIGYEQYFGPGTRLTVT.

The J gene is TRBJ2-7, the V gene TRBV6-5; 7 bases are a match to TRBD2. The CDR3 runs 14 residues. V lost 5 bases to trimming and J lost 0 bases; unmatched junction nucleotides: 4. Germline assignment: CDR1 MNHEY and CDR2 SVGAGI. The CDR3 nucleotides read TGTGCCAGCAGTAAAGCGGGGAGCTCCTACGAGCAGTACTTC. This encodes CASSKAGSSYEQYF.

This sequence joins TRBV10-3 and TRBJ2-3; tentatively, D is TRBD2 (6 bases). The V end was cut by 4 bases, the J end by 0 bases, with 11 bases between. Germline V lookup: CDR1 ENHRY, CDR2 SYGVKD. The CDR3 sequence is 15 residues long. This CDR3 reads CAISANSGSTDTQYF. CDR3 in DNA: TGTGCCATCAGTGCTAATAGCGGTAGCACAGATACGCAGTATTTT.

V and J are TRBV29-1 and TRBJ1-2, with 10 nucleotides matching TRBD1. Germline V gene lookup returns CDR1 SQVTM and CDR2 ANQGSEA. The length of the CDR3 is 13 residues. V lost 3 bases and J lost 7; bases outside the gene matches: 5. CDR3 in amino acids: CSVEPDRGFGYTF. Written as DNA, the CDR3 is TGCAGCGTTGAGCCGGACAGGGGGTTTGGCTACACCTTC. Looking up the rest from reference TRBV29-1 and TRBJ1-2 gives the full variable domain: SAVISQKPSRDICQRGTSLTIQCQVDSQVTMMFWYRQQPGQSLTLIATANQGSEATYESGFVIDKFPISRPNLTFSTLTVSNMSPEDSSIYLCSVEPDRGFGYTFGSGTRLTVV.